The clone carrying this TCR beta chain was observed at least ten times. What it recognizes is unknown. This entry comes from a study of shared clonotypes between healthy human individuals. Across the whole study: Contributing individuals were a couple of females and a few males aged 18 to 49. Notes on the study in general: Sharing across four donors was seen in roughly 5.2% of naive CD4 clonotypes.

Sorted subsets were amplified in replicate PCRs using 200 ng DNA, around 30,000 T cell genomes. TCRdb keeps only in-frame clones here, not all; method: immunoSEQ multiplex PCR. The sample includes 850,000 to 1,100,000 clones, approximately 75% of them seen just once. V lost 2 bases and J lost 0, with 14 bases in between. In germline, CDR1 is SGHRS, CDR2 YFSETQ. This CDR3 has 16 residues. The rearrangement uses TRBV5-1 and TRBJ1-1, with a tentative D call TRBD1 (6 bases). The clonotype originates from a man aged 18 to 29 in good health. Some clones in this sample may be carry-over from other donors' samples. Sequenced input: memory CD4+ T cells from PBMCs. The subset here: CD45RA-negative fraction. The CDR3 spells CASSFGQSYMNTEAFF. CDR3 nucleotide sequence: TGCGCCAGCAGCTTCGGACAGAGCTACATGAACACTGAAGCTTTCTTT.